This T cell receptor (beta chain) was recorded in a study of identical twins. There are many counts of this clonotype. The antigen is undetermined. The CDR3 covers 13 residues. The V and J ends lost 1 base and 6 bases respectively, with 4 bases between them. Each cDNA held unique molecular identifiers, and template switching gave it a universal primer site. TCRdb itself ran the 5' RACE reads through MiXCR, one entry per CDR3 protein. This repertoire shows around 450,000 distinct CDR3 sequences, 14% found once; its top ten account for 0.4% to 0.55%. Broader study findings: Within twin pairs, the out-of-frame alpha sequences they shared showed excess low generation probability. Fewer insertions marked abundant cord blood beta clonotypes; young adult naive trended weakly, memory not at all. The presence of invariant MAIT and iNKT cells could partly confound analyses of zero-insertion sequences.

The same specimen was also included in a second study, on yellow fever vaccine responses in identical twins.

The chain combines TRBV12-3 or TRBV12-4 with TRBJ1-6, with D unresolved. The receptor comes from a woman between 18 and 29 years old in good health. The sequenced material came from CD4+ T cells sorted from blood. The CDR3 loop is CASSLGGNSPLHF. The CDR3 DNA sequence: TGTGCCAGCAGTTTAGGTGGTAATTCACCCCTCCACTTT.